Below, 32 T cell receptor beta chains from the same sample are listed, as sequenced in a study of technical replicates of blood from a few donors. The assay was immunoSEQ multiplex PCR, and TCRdb's table has in-frame clones only and misses some. The sample has over 85,000 clones, about 94% seen once; the top ten hold approximately 0.25%. The source material was T cells isolated from PBMCs. The receptors derive from a human donor in good health.

The V gene is TRBV28, the J gene TRBJ2-7, with unresolved D. Trimming took off 4 bases at V and 6 bases at J, with 16 bases between the two ends. Germline V CDR1 and CDR2: MDHEN, SYDVKM. The CDR3 loop spans 14 amino acids. CDR3 residues: CASSSLQARSEQYF. CDR3 sequence (DNA): TGTGCCAGCAGTTCCCTCCAGGCACGATCCGAGCAGTACTTC.

The chain carries TRBV6-5 and TRBJ1-1, with 7 bases that match TRBD1. CDR3 length: 13 amino acids. V shed 5 bases, J shed 1 base, and the junction held 1 base outside the gene matches. Germline assignment: CDR1 MNHEY and CDR2 SVGAGI. The CDR3 coding sequence is TGTGCCAGCAGTCGGACAGGGAACACTGAAGCTTTCTTT. Protein sequence: CASSRTGNTEAFF.

This chain joins TRBV27 and TRBJ2-7, with TRBD1 as a possible D gene (5 bases). Germline assignment: CDR1 MNHEY and CDR2 SMNVEV (reference sequence). Trimming took 8 bases from V and 2 from J, leaving 7 bases between them. The CDR3 is 11 residues long. The CDR3 sequence: CASGAPYEQYF. DNA for the CDR3: TGTGCCAGCGGGGCCCCCTACGAGCAGTACTTC.

The rearrangement joins TRBV28 to TRBJ2-3; D is undetermined. The V end lost 3 bases, the J end lost 2 bases, and 15 bases lay between the germline ends. The length of the CDR3 is 16 residues. CDR1 is MDHEN, CDR2 SYDVKM, per germline. The CDR3 nucleotides read TGTGCCAGCAGTTTGGGTCATGGCGGTCCCACAGATACGCAGTATTTT. Protein: CASSLGHGGPTDTQYF.

This chain joins TRBV5-1 and TRBJ2-5; 9 positions match TRBD2. V lost 0 bases, J lost 2 bases, and 8 bases stayed unmatched. The CDR3 consists of 17 residues. The germline CDR1 and CDR2 sequences are SGHRS and YFSETQ. CDR3 sequence (DNA): TGCGCCAGCAGCTTGGAGGGGCTAGCGGGGAAACAAGAGACCCAGTACTTC. This gives the protein CASSLEGLAGKQETQYF.

CDR3 sequence (DNA): TGTGCCAGCAAAGACGGGACTAGCGGGGCCCTGGGCACAGATACGCAGTATTTT. Protein: CASKDGTSGALGTDTQYF. The rearrangement links TRBV9 to TRBJ2-3; 13 bases line up with TRBD2. V was clipped by 6 bases and J by 1 base; unmatched bases: 11. The CDR3 contains 18 residues. Germline CDR1 and CDR2: SGDLS and YYNGEE.

The gene calls are TRBV15 and TRBJ1-3; maybe TRBD1 (6 bases). The CDR3 is 21 residues long. The germline V and J ends were trimmed by 0 bases and 0 bases, with 24 bases remaining between them. The germline V gene encodes CDR1 LNHNV and CDR2 YYDKDF (reference sequence). CDR3 DNA: TGTGCCACCAGCAGAGATTACGTATTAGGTATTAGGACAGTCTCTGGAAACACCATATATTTT. It specifies CATSRDYVLGIRTVSGNTIYF.

The chain employs TRBV6-1 and TRBJ1-6; D not resolved. The ends were cut back, 8 bases at V and 5 bases at J, with 13 bases in the middle. The germline V gene has CDR1 MNHNS and CDR2 SASEGT. The CDR3 has 14 residues. In DNA form, the CDR3 reads TGTGCCAGCGGTTATGAGGGAGATAATTCACCCCTCCACTTT. Translated, it gives CASGYEGDNSPLHF.

J is TRBJ1-2 and V is TRBV9, with D maybe TRBD1 (6 bases). V lost 0 bases to trimming and J lost 7 bases, with 16 bases between them. The CDR3 sequence is 15 residues long. The germline V gene has CDR1 SGDLS and CDR2 YYNGEE. The CDR3: CASSVEIRGGAGYTF. CDR3 bases: TGTGCCAGCAGCGTAGAAATAAGGGGGGGGGCTGGCTACACCTTC.

The V gene is TRBV28, the J gene TRBJ1-5; the match to TRBD1 covers 8 bases. Germline V gene sequence: CDR1 MDHEN, CDR2 SYDVKM. This CDR3 has 15 residues. Trimming took 3 bases from V and 7 from J; bases not matched to a gene: 8. The CDR3 region has the DNA TGTGCCAGCAGTTTCCGAACAGGGGGTATACAGCCCCAGCATTTT. It codes for CASSFRTGGIQPQHF.

The V gene is TRBV19, the J gene TRBJ1-1, with no clear D. Trimming took 4 bases from V and 1 from J, leaving 16 bases between them. In germline, CDR1 is LNHDA, CDR2 SQIVND (reference sequence). CDR3 length equals 16 residues. The CDR3 reads CASSTNVAVSNTEAFF. CDR3 coding DNA: TGTGCCAGTAGTACCAACGTCGCGGTCTCGAACACTGAAGCTTTCTTT.

CDR3 residues: CASSLRGQGYNYGYTF. The DNA for the CDR3 is TGCGCCAGCAGCCTTAGAGGACAAGGGTATAACTATGGCTACACCTTC. V and J are TRBV5-1 and TRBJ1-2; a weak D match, TRBD1 (5 bases). V was trimmed by 4 bases and J by 1 base, leaving 17 bases between them. Germline values: CDR1 SGHRS, CDR2 YFSETQ. The CDR3 extends over 16 amino acids.

The chain carries TRBV5-8 and TRBJ1-2; 8 bases match TRBD1. J was trimmed by 3 bases and V by 3 bases; bases with no gene match: 7. CDR1 is SGHTS and CDR2 is YDEGEE in the germline V gene. This CDR3 is 15 amino acids long. Here the CDR3 DNA reads TGTGCCAGCAGCTCGACCAGGGGGCTGTACTATGGCTACACCTTC. Amino acids: CASSSTRGLYYGYTF.

This clone was detected a few times. This chain joins TRBV6-1 and TRBJ1-2, with D possibly TRBD1 on 5 matching bases. CDR1 is MNHNS and CDR2 is SASEGT in the germline V gene. The CDR3 length is 14 residues. V lost 5 bases to trimming and J lost 5 bases, with 15 bases between them. For the CDR3, the DNA is TGTGCCAGCAGTTCTAACCCCTCAGGGTATGGCTACACCTTC. Protein product: CASSSNPSGYGYTF.

The chain joins TRBV27 to TRBJ1-2, with D perhaps TRBD1 (5 bases). This CDR3 is 15 amino acids long. Trimming removed 0 bases at V and 4 bases at J, with 12 bases between. From germline, CDR1 is MNHEY and CDR2 SMNVEV (reference sequence). In DNA, the CDR3 is TGTGCCAGCAGTTTATCCGAAGGGGCAGCCTATGGCTACACCTTC. It codes for CASSLSEGAAYGYTF.

The chain recombines TRBV19 with TRBJ2-7, with 8 bases matching TRBD1. The CDR3 runs 17 residues. Looked up from germline, CDR1 is LNHDA and CDR2 is SQIVND (reference sequence). V lost 5 bases to trimming and J lost 5 bases; unmatched junction nucleotides: 17. The CDR3: CASSAGSGNRGFHEQYF. As DNA, the CDR3 is TGTGCCAGTAGTGCGGGATCCGGGAACAGGGGGTTCCACGAGCAGTACTTC.

The chain uses TRBV7-2 and TRBJ2-1; 10 bases align to TRBD2. J was trimmed by 7 bases and V by 5 bases; bases with no gene match: 14. Germline V gives CDR1 SGHTA, CDR2 FQGNSA. The CDR3 is 17 residues long. CDR3 sequence (DNA): TGTGCCAGCAGCCGTAGTCTAAGCGGGAGGGCCGCGAATGAGCAGTTCTTC. It encodes CASSRSLSGRAANEQFF.

The rearrangement joins TRBV7-3 to TRBJ1-1, with D hard to call. Germline V gene lookup returns CDR1 SGHTA and CDR2 FQGTGA. The CDR3 totals 14 residues. V was shortened by 5 bases and J by 3 bases, with 13 bases between the two germline ends. The CDR3 DNA follows: TGTGCCAGCAGCCCTCAGCAGGATTACACTGAAGCTTTCTTT. Its protein product is CASSPQQDYTEAFF.

V usage is TRBV18 and J usage is TRBJ2-5; D unresolved. The CDR3 consists of 16 residues. Trimming removed 2 bases from V and 5 bases from J, with 18 bases in between. Per germline, CDR1 KGHSH and CDR2 LQKENI. The CDR3, as DNA: TGTGCCAGCTCACCAGAAACACAGCTTGGAAGGGAGACCCAGTACTTC. It translates to CASSPETQLGRETQYF.

V and J are TRBV4-1 and TRBJ1-1; D is undetermined. CDR1 and CDR2 (germline): MGHRA, YSYEKL. Between the trimmed V and J ends, which lost 1 base and 1 base, there was a span of 19 bases. The CDR3 length is 18 residues. The CDR3 sequence: CASSQVFRKRGSNTEAFF. The CDR3 region has the DNA TGCGCCAGCAGCCAAGTTTTCAGGAAGAGAGGGTCGAACACTGAAGCTTTCTTT.

The rearrangement uses TRBV7-6 and TRBJ2-3, with TRBD2 matching over 7 bases. The CDR3 has 16 residues. The junction had 9 bases not matched to a gene; V was cut back by 4 bases and J by 2 bases. Germline V lookup: CDR1 SGHVS, CDR2 FNYEAQ. The chain's CDR3 is CASSSEAGITTDTQYF. In nucleotides, the CDR3 is TGTGCCAGCAGCTCCGAAGCGGGAATTACCACAGATACGCAGTATTTT.

V is TRBV7-2 and J is TRBJ2-7, with D unclear. Germline CDR1 reads SGHTA; CDR2 reads FQGNSA. Trimming removed 5 bases at V and 3 bases at J, with 5 bases between. The CDR3 covers 11 residues. CDR3 sequence (DNA): TGTGCCAGCAGCCTGTACTACGAGCAGTACTTC. Protein sequence: CASSLYYEQYF.

V usage is TRBV6-5 and J usage is TRBJ2-6; TRBD1 matches 7 bases. The CDR3 length is 15 residues. Germline V lookup: CDR1 MNHEY, CDR2 SVGAGI. V trimming: 6 bases; J trimming: 0 bases; junction bases outside the gene matches: 2. The CDR3 bases are TGTGCCAGCAGCCACAGGGGCTCTGGGGCCAACGTCCTGACTTTC. Translating gives CASSHRGSGANVLTF.

CDR3 DNA: TGTGCCAGCAGCTTGAGCGGGATGAGCTACGAGCAGTACTTC. Protein product: CASSLSGMSYEQYF. This chain joins TRBV9 and TRBJ2-7; 7 bases match TRBD2. Germline V gives CDR1 SGDLS, CDR2 YYNGEE. This CDR3 spans 14 amino acids. The J segment lost 3 bases and the V segment lost 4 bases, leaving 7 bases of the junction unmatched.

As to this clone: In the same sample, other DNA sequences code for this CDR3. The chain recombines TRBV7-2 with TRBJ2-3; 7 bases align to TRBD2. The CDR3 length is 16 residues. Germline V gene lookup returns CDR1 SGHTA and CDR2 FQGNSA. The ends lost 0 bases at V and 1 base at J; junction bases unmatched: 4. The CDR3 protein is CASSLALAGGTDTQYF. In DNA form, the CDR3 reads TGTGCCAGCAGCTTAGCGCTGGCGGGGGGCACAGATACGCAGTATTTT.

This clone was observed once. The chain combines TRBV10-3 with TRBJ2-1, with TRBD1 as a possible D gene (6 bases). V was pared by 6 bases and J by 6 bases, with 18 bases between. This CDR3 spans 15 amino acids. CDR1 ENHRY and CDR2 SYGVKD come from the germline V gene. The CDR3 DNA reads as TGTGCCATCAGGCCCAGGGGAGAGGGGATCAATGAGCAGTTCTTC. This translates into CAIRPRGEGINEQFF.

V and J are TRBV5-1 and TRBJ1-1; TRBD1 matches 8 bases. Germline trimming cut 3 bases from V and 11 bases from J; bases unmatched to any gene: 6. The CDR3 loop spans 12 amino acids. Germline CDR1 reads SGHRS; CDR2 reads YFSETQ. CDR3 amino acids: CASSSFTGGAFF. In DNA, the CDR3 is TGCGCCAGCAGCTCCTTTACAGGGGGGGCTTTCTTT.

This clone was counted at least ten times. The chain carries TRBV6-1 and TRBJ1-2; 7 nucleotides align to TRBD1. The CDR3 totals 14 residues. Germline lookup yields CDR1 MNHNS and CDR2 SASEGT. The ends lost 6 bases at V and 4 bases at J; junction bases unmatched: 8. CDR3 residues: CASRKPGGSYGYTF. The CDR3 region has the DNA TGTGCCAGCAGAAAGCCAGGGGGTTCCTATGGCTACACCTTC.

This chain joins TRBV30 and TRBJ2-3; tentatively, D is TRBD1 (5 bases). Germline assignment: CDR1 GTSNPN and CDR2 SVGIG (reference sequence). With 0 bases removed from V and 11 bases from J, the gap between germline ends came to 12 bases. The CDR3 sequence is 12 residues long. The CDR3 sequence: CAWSVRDSKQYF. CDR3 nucleotide sequence: TGTGCCTGGAGTGTCCGAGACAGTAAGCAGTATTTT.

The genes are TRBV6-6 and TRBJ1-1; D uncertain. The CDR3 contains 14 residues. Germline loops: CDR1 MNHNY, CDR2 SVGAGI (reference sequence). Trimming took 8 bases from V and 1 from J, leaving 14 bases between them. CDR3 bases: TGTGCCAGCTGCAGAACCAAATCGAACACTGAAGCTTTCTTT. This encodes CASCRTKSNTEAFF.

This chain uses TRBV5-1 with TRBJ2-7; possibly TRBD1 for D (6 bases). Trimming removed 4 bases at V and 8 bases at J, with 13 bases between. In germline, CDR1 is SGHRS, CDR2 YFSETQ. The CDR3 runs to 12 residues. The CDR3 coding sequence is TGCGCCAGCAGCCTTGGGCAGGGGAAGCAGTACTTC. Its protein product is CASSLGQGKQYF. Combining the CDR3 with reference TRBV5-1 and TRBJ2-7 gives the whole variable domain KAGVTQTPRYLIKTRGQQVTLSCSPISGHRSVSWYQQTPGQGLQFLFEYFSETQRNKGNFPGRFSGRQFSNSRSEMNVSTLELGDSALYLCASSLGQGKQYFGPGTRLTVT.

This rearrangement joins TRBV28 to TRBJ2-2; 9 bases match TRBD2. The V gene's germline CDR1 is MDHEN and CDR2 SYDVKM. CDR3 size: 15 residues. V dropped 4 bases and J dropped 0; count of bases not matched to a gene: 0. DNA for the CDR3: TGTGCCAGCAGTTCTAGCGGGGCGAACACCGGGGAGCTGTTTTTT. This gives the protein CASSSSGANTGELFF.